This paragraph covers one TCR beta chain sequence. As yet, its antigen is unknown. The data derive from a study of CD8 T cells in ankylosing spondylitis. Researchers built TCR beta libraries using quantitative 5'-RACE with molecular barcodes. TCRdb reprocessed the 5' RACE reads via MiXCR and lists one record per CDR3 protein. Of roughly 230,000 distinct CDR3 sequences in the sample, about 18% were seen once. Trimming removed 8 bases from V and 4 bases from J, with 6 bases in between. The CDR3 contains 11 residues. Germline V CDR1 and CDR2: MNHEY, SMNVEV (reference sequence). Study results and caveats: Enrichment of disease-linked clones was reportedly significant in matched ankylosing spondylitis synovial fluid. As for the disease-linked clones, they showed a CD8+ phenotype and occurred at relatively low frequencies in peripheral blood. Earlier work had already found some motif variants in reactive arthritis synovial fluid and blood.

The chain employs TRBV27 and TRBJ2-1; D gene unclear. What was sequenced was blood, either unsorted or a sorted T cell fraction (not recorded which). The receptor comes from a male donor with ankylosing spondylitis or in good health (not recorded which). The CDR3 reads CASRLYNEQFF. In DNA, the CDR3 is TGTGCCAGCCGGCTTTACAATGAGCAGTTCTTC.